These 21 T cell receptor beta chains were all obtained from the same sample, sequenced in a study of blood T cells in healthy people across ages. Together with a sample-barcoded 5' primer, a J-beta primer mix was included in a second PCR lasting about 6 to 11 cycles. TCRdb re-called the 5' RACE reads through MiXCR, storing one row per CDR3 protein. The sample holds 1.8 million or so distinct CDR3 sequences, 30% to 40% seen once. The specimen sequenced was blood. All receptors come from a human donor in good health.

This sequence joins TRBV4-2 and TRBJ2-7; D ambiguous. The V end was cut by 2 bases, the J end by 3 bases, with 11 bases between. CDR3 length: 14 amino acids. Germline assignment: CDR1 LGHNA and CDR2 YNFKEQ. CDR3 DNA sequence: TGTGCCAGCAGCCAACTTATTATGGGCTACGAGCAGTACTTC. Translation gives CASSQLIMGYEQYF.

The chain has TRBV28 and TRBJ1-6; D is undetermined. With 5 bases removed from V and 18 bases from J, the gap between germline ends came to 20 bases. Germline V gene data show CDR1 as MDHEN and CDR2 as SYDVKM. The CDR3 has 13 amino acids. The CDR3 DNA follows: TGTGCCAGCAGTGTGGACCCGGGTCGAACGACCCACTTT. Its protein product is CASSVDPGRTTHF. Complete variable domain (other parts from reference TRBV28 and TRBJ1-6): DVKVTQSSRYLVKRTGEKVFLECVQDMDHENMFWYRQDPGLGLRLIYFSYDVKMKEKGDIPEGYSVSREKKERFSLILESASTNQTSMYLCASSVDPGRTTHFGNGTRLTVT.

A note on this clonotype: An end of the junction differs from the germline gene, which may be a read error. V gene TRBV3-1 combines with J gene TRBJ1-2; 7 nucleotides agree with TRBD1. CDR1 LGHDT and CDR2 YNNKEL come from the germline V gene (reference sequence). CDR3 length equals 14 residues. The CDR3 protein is CTSSHYGQDYGYTF. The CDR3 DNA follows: TGTACCAGCAGCCATTACGGACAGGACTATGGCTACACCTTC.

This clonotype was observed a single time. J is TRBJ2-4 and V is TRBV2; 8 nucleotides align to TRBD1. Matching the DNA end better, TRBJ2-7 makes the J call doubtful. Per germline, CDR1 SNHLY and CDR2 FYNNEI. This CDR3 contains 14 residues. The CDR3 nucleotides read TGTGCCACTTCCAGGGGGCGAGGGGCCTACGAGCAGTACTTC. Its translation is CATSRGRGAYEQYF.

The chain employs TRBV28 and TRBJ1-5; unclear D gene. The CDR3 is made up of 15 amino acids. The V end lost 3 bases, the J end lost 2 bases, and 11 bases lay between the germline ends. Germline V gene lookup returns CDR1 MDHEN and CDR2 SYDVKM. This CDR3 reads CASSFHGQRNQPQHF. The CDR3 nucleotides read TGTGCCAGCAGTTTTCATGGGCAGCGCAATCAGCCCCAGCATTTT.

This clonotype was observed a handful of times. CDR3 amino acids: CASSPSGTQNTEAFF. CDR3 nucleotides: TGCGCCAGCAGTCCTTCCGGGACGCAGAACACTGAAGCTTTCTTT. This chain connects TRBV5-1 to TRBJ1-1, with D possibly being TRBD1 (5 bases). The CDR3 consists of 15 residues. The V gene lost 5 bases and the J gene lost 1 base, with 15 bases spanning the gap. The V gene's germline CDR1 is SGHRS and CDR2 YFSETQ.

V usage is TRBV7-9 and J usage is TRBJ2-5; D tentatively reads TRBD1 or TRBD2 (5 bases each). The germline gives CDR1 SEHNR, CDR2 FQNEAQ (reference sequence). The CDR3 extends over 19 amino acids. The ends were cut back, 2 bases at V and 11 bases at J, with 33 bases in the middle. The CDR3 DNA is TGTGCCAGCAGCTTAATTGGTGGGGGAAGGCCGTCATTATACAATGAGCAGTACTTC. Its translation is CASSLIGGGRPSLYNEQYF.

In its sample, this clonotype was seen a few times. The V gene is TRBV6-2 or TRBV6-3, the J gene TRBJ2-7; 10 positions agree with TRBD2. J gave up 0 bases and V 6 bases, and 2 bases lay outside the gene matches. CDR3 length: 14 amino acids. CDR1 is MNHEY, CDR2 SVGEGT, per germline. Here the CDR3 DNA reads TGTGCCAGCAGCACTAGCGGGGCCTCCTACGAGCAGTACTTC. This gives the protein CASSTSGASYEQYF.

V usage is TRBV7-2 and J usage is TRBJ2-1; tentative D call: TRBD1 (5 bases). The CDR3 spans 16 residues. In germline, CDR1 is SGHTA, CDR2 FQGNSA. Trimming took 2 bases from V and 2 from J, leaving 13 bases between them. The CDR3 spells CASSLRQMLAYNEQFF. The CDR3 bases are TGTGCCAGCAGCTTAAGACAGATGTTGGCCTACAATGAGCAGTTCTTC. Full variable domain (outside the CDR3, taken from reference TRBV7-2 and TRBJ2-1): GAGVSQSPSNKVTEKGKDVELRCDPISGHTALYWYRQSLGQGLEFLIYFQGNSAPDKSGLPSDRFSAERTGGSVSTLTIQRTQQEDSAVYLCASSLRQMLAYNEQFFGPGTRLTVL.

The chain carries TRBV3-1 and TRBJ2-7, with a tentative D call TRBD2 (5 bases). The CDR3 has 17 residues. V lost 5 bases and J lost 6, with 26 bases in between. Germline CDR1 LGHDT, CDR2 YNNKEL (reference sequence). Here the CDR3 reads CASSKSYFGSGRVEQYF. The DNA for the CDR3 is TGTGCCAGCAGCAAGTCTTATTTTGGGAGTGGAAGGGTCGAGCAGTACTTC.

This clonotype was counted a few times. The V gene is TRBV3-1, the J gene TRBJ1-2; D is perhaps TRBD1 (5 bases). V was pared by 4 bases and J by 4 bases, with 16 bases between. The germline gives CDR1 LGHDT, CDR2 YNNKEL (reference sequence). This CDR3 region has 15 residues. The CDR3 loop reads CASSLGDAGIYGYTF. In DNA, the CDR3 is TGTGCCAGCAGCCTCGGGGACGCCGGGATCTATGGCTACACCTTC.

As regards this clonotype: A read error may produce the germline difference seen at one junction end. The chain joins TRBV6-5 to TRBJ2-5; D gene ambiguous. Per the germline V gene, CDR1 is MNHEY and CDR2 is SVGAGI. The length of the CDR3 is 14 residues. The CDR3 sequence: CASIYNSRVETQYF. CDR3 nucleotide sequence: TGTGCCAGCATTTACAATTCGCGAGTAGAGACCCAGTACTTC.

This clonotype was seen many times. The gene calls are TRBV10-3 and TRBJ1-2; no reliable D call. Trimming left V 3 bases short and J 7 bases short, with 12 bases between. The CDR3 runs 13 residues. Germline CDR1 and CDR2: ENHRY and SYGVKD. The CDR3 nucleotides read TGTGCCATCAGTGAACTGATAGTCGGTGGCTACACCTTC. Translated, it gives CAISELIVGGYTF.

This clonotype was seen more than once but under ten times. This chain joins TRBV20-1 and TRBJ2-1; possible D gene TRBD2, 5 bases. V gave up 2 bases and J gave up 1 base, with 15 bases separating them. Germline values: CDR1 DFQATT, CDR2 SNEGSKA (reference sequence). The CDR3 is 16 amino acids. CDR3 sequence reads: CSARPIGLQSYNEQFF. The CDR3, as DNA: TGCAGTGCTAGACCTATAGGACTCCAATCCTACAATGAGCAGTTCTTC.

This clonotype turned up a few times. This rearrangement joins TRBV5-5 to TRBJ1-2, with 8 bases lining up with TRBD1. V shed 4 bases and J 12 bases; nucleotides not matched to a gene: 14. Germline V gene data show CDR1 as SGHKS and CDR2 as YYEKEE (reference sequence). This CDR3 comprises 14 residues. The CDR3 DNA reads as TGTGCCAGCAGCCCTTCCGGGACAGGAGGCGTTCACACCTTC. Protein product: CASSPSGTGGVHTF. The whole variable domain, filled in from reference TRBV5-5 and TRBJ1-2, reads DAGVTQSPTHLIKTRGQQVTLRCSPISGHKSVSWYQQVLGQGPQFIFQYYEKEERGRGNFPDRFSARQFPNYSSELNVNALLLGDSALYLCASSPSGTGGVHTFGSGTRLTVV.

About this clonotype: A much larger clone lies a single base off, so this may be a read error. The CDR3 bases are TGTGCCAGCAACTTAGGAGGGGATAATTCACCCCTCCACTTT. Protein sequence: CASNLGGDNSPLHF. V gene TRBV7-2 combines with J gene TRBJ1-6, with D possibly matching TRBD1 (5 bases). Germline CDR1 SGHTA, CDR2 FQGNSA. CDR3 length: 14 residues. Combining the CDR3 with reference TRBV7-2 and TRBJ1-6 gives the whole variable domain GAGVSQSPSNKVTEKGKDVELRCDPISGHTALYWYRQSLGQGLEFLIYFQGNSAPDKSGLPSDRFSAERTGGSVSTLTIQRTQQEDSAVYLCASNLGGDNSPLHFGNGTRLTVT.

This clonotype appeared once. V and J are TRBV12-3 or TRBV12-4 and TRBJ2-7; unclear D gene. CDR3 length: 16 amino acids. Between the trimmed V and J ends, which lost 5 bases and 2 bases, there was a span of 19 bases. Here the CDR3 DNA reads TGTGCCAGCAGTCAACAGAAACTCCGGGCCACCTACGAGCAGTACTTC. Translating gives CASSQQKLRATYEQYF.

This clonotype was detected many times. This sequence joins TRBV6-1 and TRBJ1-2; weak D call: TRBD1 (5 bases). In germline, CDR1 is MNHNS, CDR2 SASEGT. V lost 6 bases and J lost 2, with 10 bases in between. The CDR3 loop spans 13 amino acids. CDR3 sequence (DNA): TGTGCCAGCAGGCGGGGCACCAACTATGGCTACACCTTC. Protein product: CASRRGTNYGYTF.

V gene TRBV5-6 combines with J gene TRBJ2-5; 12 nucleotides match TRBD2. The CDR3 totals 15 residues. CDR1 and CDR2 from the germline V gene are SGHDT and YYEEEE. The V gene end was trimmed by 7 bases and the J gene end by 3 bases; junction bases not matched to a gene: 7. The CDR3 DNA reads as TGTGCCAGCTTCGAAACTAGCGGGGGGAAAGAGACCCAGTACTTC. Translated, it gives CASFETSGGKETQYF.

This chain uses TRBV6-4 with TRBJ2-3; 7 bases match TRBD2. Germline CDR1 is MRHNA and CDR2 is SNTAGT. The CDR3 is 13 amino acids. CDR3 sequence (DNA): TGTGTCGGAGCGGGATTAAGCACAGATACGCAGTATTTT. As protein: CVGAGLSTDTQYF.

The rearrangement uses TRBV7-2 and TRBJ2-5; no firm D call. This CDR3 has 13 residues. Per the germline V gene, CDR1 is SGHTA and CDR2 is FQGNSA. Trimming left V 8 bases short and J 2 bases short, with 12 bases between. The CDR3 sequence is CASSQGKQETQYF. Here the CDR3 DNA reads TGTGCCAGCTCTCAAGGGAAACAAGAGACCCAGTACTTC. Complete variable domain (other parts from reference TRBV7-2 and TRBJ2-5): GAGVSQSPSNKVTEKGKDVELRCDPISGHTALYWYRQSLGQGLEFLIYFQGNSAPDKSGLPSDRFSAERTGGSVSTLTIQRTQQEDSAVYLCASSQGKQETQYFGPGTRLLVL.